The 14 T cell receptor beta chains below all came from one sample that was sequenced in a study of blood T cells in healthy people across ages. A J-beta primer mix and a sample-barcoded 5' primer were used in a second PCR of about 7 to 12 cycles. TCRdb recomputed calls from the 5' RACE reads with MiXCR, one row per CDR3 protein. Here the sample spans about 810,000 distinct CDR3 sequences, about 36% being singletons. Sequencing used blood. These receptors all come from a man aged 18 to 29 in good health.

The table lists this clonotype with many counts. The V call is TRBV3-1, the J call TRBJ2-4, with D perhaps matching TRBD1 (5 bases). The CDR3 totals 16 residues. The V gene's germline CDR1 is LGHDT and CDR2 YNNKEL (reference sequence). V dropped 0 bases and J dropped 6 bases, with 15 bases sitting between them. The chain's CDR3 is CASSQDNFGQGNIQYF. The CDR3 DNA reads as TGTGCCAGCAGCCAAGATAATTTCGGTCAGGGAAACATTCAGTACTTC.

This clonotype was counted only a few times. The rearrangement links TRBV4-1 to TRBJ2-5, with 9 bases that match TRBD2. The CDR3 runs to 16 residues. The V and J ends lost 0 bases and 4 bases, in that order; junction bases with no gene match: 6. Germline assignment: CDR1 MGHRA and CDR2 YSYEKL. In nucleotides, the CDR3 is TGCGCCAGCAGCCAAGATTTGGCGGGGGGGCGAGAGACCCAGTACTTC. This sequence encodes CASSQDLAGGRETQYF.

This CDR3 is CASSQGSGIDTQYF. CDR3 DNA sequence: TGCGCCAGCAGCCAAGGCTCCGGGATAGATACGCAGTATTTT. V and J are TRBV4-1 and TRBJ2-3; perhaps TRBD2 as D (5 bases). The CDR3 length is 14 residues. The ends were cut back, 1 base at V and 5 bases at J, with 10 bases in the middle. Germline values: CDR1 MGHRA, CDR2 YSYEKL.

This clonotype was seen ten or more times. The rearrangement links TRBV2 to TRBJ2-7; D ambiguous. Looked up from germline, CDR1 is SNHLY and CDR2 is FYNNEI. V was shortened by 5 bases and J by 9 bases, with 14 bases between the two germline ends. The CDR3 has 12 residues. The CDR3 sequence is CASSPGTSRQYF. CDR3 in DNA: TGTGCCAGCAGTCCGGGTACTTCACGGCAGTACTTC.

This clonotype was counted many times. The chain's CDR3 is CASRPTGNSYNEQFF. The CDR3 DNA is TGTGCCAGCAGGCCAACAGGGAACTCCTACAATGAGCAGTTCTTC. This sequence joins TRBV12-3 or TRBV12-4 and TRBJ2-1, with D perhaps matching TRBD1 (6 bases). V was trimmed by 6 bases and J by 0 bases, leaving 12 bases between them. This CDR3 has 15 amino acids.

Comments on this clonotype: A much larger clone differs from this one at a single base, so this may be a read error. The chain recombines TRBV5-1 with TRBJ2-1, with D perhaps TRBD1 (6 bases). The CDR3 runs 12 residues. CDR1 and CDR2 from the germline V gene are SGHRS and YFSETQ. The CDR3 loop reads CAGSQQGNEQFF. The CDR3 DNA is TGCGCCGGCAGCCAACAGGGCAATGAGCAGTTCTTC.

This clonotype was observed a few times. V usage is TRBV20-1 and J usage is TRBJ2-1; TRBD2 agrees at 14 bases. CDR3 size: 20 residues. Germline-derived CDR1 and CDR2 are DFQATT and SNEGSKA (reference sequence). The V gene end was trimmed by 1 base and the J gene end by 0 bases; junction bases not matched to a gene: 11. Here the CDR3 reads CSARGDGLAGGPLSYNEQFF. Here the CDR3 DNA reads TGCAGTGCTAGAGGCGACGGACTAGCGGGGGGACCCCTCTCCTACAATGAGCAGTTCTTC.

This clonotype was seen more than once but under ten times. V and J are TRBV9 and TRBJ1-5, with D hard to call. This CDR3 contains 15 residues. V shed 1 base and J shed 0 bases, with 8 bases lying between them. The V gene's germline CDR1 is SGDLS and CDR2 YYNGEE. Here the CDR3 DNA reads TGTGCCAGCAGCGTATCCCCGAATAGCAATCAGCCCCAGCATTTT. It codes for CASSVSPNSNQPQHF. Complete variable domain (other parts from reference TRBV9 and TRBJ1-5): DSGVTQTPKHLITATGQRVTLRCSPRSGDLSVYWYQQSLDQGLQFLIQYYNGEERAKGNILERFSAQQFPDLHSELNLSSLELGDSALYFCASSVSPNSNQPQHFGDGTRLSIL.

This clonotype appeared many times. V is TRBV20-1 and J is TRBJ2-7; D gene uncertain. This CDR3 is 13 amino acids long. Trimming stripped 6 bases from V and 2 bases from J, with 14 bases between. Per the germline V gene, CDR1 is DFQATT and CDR2 is SNEGSKA (reference sequence). CDR3 residues: CSAKPGTPYEQYF. DNA of the CDR3: TGCAGTGCCAAGCCAGGAACCCCCTACGAGCAGTACTTC.

The gene calls are TRBV18 and TRBJ1-1, with 10 bases fitting TRBD1. CDR3 size: 16 residues. Germline CDR1 is KGHSH and CDR2 is LQKENI. The V gene end was trimmed by 6 bases and the J gene end by 1 base; junction bases not matched to a gene: 8. The CDR3: CASSSGTGASNTEAFF. Here the CDR3 DNA reads TGTGCCAGCTCGTCCGGGACAGGGGCCTCGAACACTGAAGCTTTCTTT.

This clonotype was detected a few times. The chain recombines TRBV20-1 with TRBJ1-1; 8 bases map to TRBD1. This CDR3 has 15 residues. Looked up from germline, CDR1 is DFQATT and CDR2 is SNEGSKA (reference sequence). V lost 4 bases and J lost 4; bases outside the gene matches: 11. The CDR3, as DNA: TGCAGTGCTAAGTCGAACAGGGGGACAGGCACTGAAGCTTTCTTT. It codes for CSAKSNRGTGTEAFF.

The genes are TRBV12-3 or TRBV12-4 and TRBJ2-2; D is tentatively TRBD1 or TRBD2 (5 bases each). V was cut by 2 bases and J by 5 bases, with 12 bases left in between. This CDR3 has 15 amino acids. The CDR3 loop reads CASSLFPGATGELFF. The CDR3 nucleotides read TGTGCCAGCAGTTTATTCCCCGGGGCAACCGGGGAGCTGTTTTTT.

This chain connects TRBV5-4 to TRBJ2-7; D remains unclear. The length of the CDR3 is 15 residues. Trimming cost V 1 base and J 7 bases, with 18 bases left between them. Germline CDR1 reads SGHNT; CDR2 reads YYREEE (reference sequence). Here the CDR3 DNA reads TGTGCCAGCAGCTTGATATGGCAGGCAAACAATGAGCAGTACTTC. Protein sequence: CASSLIWQANNEQYF.

For this clonotype: The junction does not match germline at one end; this may be a read error. The chain is built from TRBV3-1 and TRBJ2-7; TRBD1 matches at 9 bases. The J call is in doubt because the DNA end fits TRBJ2-5 better. CDR1 and CDR2 (germline): LGHDT, YNNKEL (reference sequence). This CDR3 is 15 amino acids long. CDR3 bases: TGTGCCAGCAACGATCAATACAGGGGGCAAGCGACCCAGTACTTC. Protein: CASNDQYRGQATQYF.